These 17 T cell receptor beta chains came from one sample sequenced in a study of neurological immune-mediated disorders. TCRdb used MiXCR to reprocess the 5' RACE reads, holding one entry per CDR3 protein. The sample gives just under 60,000 distinct CDR3 sequences, around 3.5% of which show up once; 2.5% to 4% is in the top ten. The material sequenced was PBMCs. The receptors were gathered from a woman in her twenties or thirties with multiple sclerosis.

This clonotype was counted many times. This chain connects TRBV27 to TRBJ2-2; D gene unclear. V was cut by 8 bases and J by 6 bases, with 19 bases left in between. The length of the CDR3 is 15 residues. Germline CDR1 is MNHEY and CDR2 is SMNVEV (reference sequence). In DNA form, the CDR3 reads TGTGCCAGCGCAGATGGGCAAGTTATGGCCGGGGAGCTGTTTTTT. Translated, it gives CASADGQVMAGELFF.

In its sample, this clonotype was seen many times. A read error may account for a junction end that differs from germline. The chain combines TRBV7-2 with TRBJ1-5; TRBD1 matches at 7 bases. Germline CDR1 reads SGHTA; CDR2 reads FQGNSA. The CDR3 covers 14 residues. The CDR3 nucleotides are TGTGCCAGCAGCTCACGACAGGGAGGAGGGCCCCAGAATTTT. It codes for CASSSRQGGGPQNF.

This clonotype showed up many times. V gene TRBV7-6 combines with J gene TRBJ2-2, with D unclear. The germline gives CDR1 SGHVS, CDR2 FNYEAQ. CDR3 size: 12 residues. Trimming shortened V by 4 bases and J by 4 bases, and 4 bases separated the two germline ends. CDR3 bases: TGTGCCAGCAGCTCTTTCACCGGGGAGCTGTTTTTT. Translated: CASSSFTGELFF.

This clonotype was counted many times. The chain carries TRBV6-5 and TRBJ1-1; no reliable D call. The germline V gene encodes CDR1 MNHEY and CDR2 SVGAGI. The V end was cut by 6 bases, the J end by 7 bases, with 12 bases between. This CDR3 is 12 amino acids long. CDR3 coding DNA: TGTGCCAGCAGCCCCCGGGCGAGTGAAGCTTTCTTT. As protein: CASSPRASEAFF.

There are many counts of this clonotype. The chain is built from TRBV5-1 and TRBJ1-1; no definite D call. The germline gives CDR1 SGHRS, CDR2 YFSETQ. The CDR3 is 14 residues long. V was shortened by 4 bases and J by 1 base, with 11 bases between the two germline ends. CDR3 DNA: TGCGCCAGCAGCGGCACTTCACAGAACACTGAAGCTTTCTTT. Its translation: CASSGTSQNTEAFF.

This clonotype was recorded at least ten times. V gene TRBV3-1 combines with J gene TRBJ2-5; D gene unclear. Germline lookup yields CDR1 LGHDT and CDR2 YNNKEL (reference sequence). V was pared by 1 base and J by 5 bases, with 5 bases between. The CDR3 length is 12 residues. CDR3 protein: CASSQAEETQYF. In DNA, the CDR3 is TGTGCCAGCAGCCAAGCGGAGGAGACCCAGTACTTC.

There are many counts of this clonotype. The DNA for the CDR3 is TGCAGTGCTGCGACTAGCGGGGGAGCCAAAAACATTCAGTACTTC. This codes for CSAATSGGAKNIQYF. The chain employs TRBV20-1 and TRBJ2-4; 12 positions match TRBD2. The trim removed 5 bases at V and 0 bases at J, leaving 2 bases unmatched. Germline CDR1 is DFQATT and CDR2 is SNEGSKA (reference sequence). This CDR3 has 15 amino acids.

This clonotype was found many times. This chain connects TRBV3-1 to TRBJ1-3; no clear D gene. V lost 5 bases, J lost 2 bases, and 7 bases lay in between. Germline CDR1 reads LGHDT; CDR2 reads YNNKEL (reference sequence). The CDR3 totals 13 residues. The CDR3 reads CASSSGTGNTIYF. DNA of the CDR3: TGTGCCAGCAGCTCCGGTACTGGAAACACCATATATTTT.

This clonotype was detected many times. The chain joins TRBV9 to TRBJ1-5, with 8 bases aligning to TRBD1. The CDR3 totals 14 residues. The junction had 0 bases not matched to a gene; V was cut back by 0 bases and J by 4 bases. Germline V gene sequence: CDR1 SGDLS, CDR2 YYNGEE. The CDR3 protein is CASSVGTGNQPQHF. The CDR3 DNA follows: TGTGCCAGCAGCGTAGGGACAGGGAATCAGCCCCAGCATTTT.

This clonotype was counted ten times or more. This sequence joins TRBV20-1 and TRBJ2-1; 9 bases align to TRBD1. Germline V gene data show CDR1 as DFQATT and CDR2 as SNEGSKA (reference sequence). V lost 3 bases to trimming and J lost 4 bases; unmatched junction nucleotides: 7. The CDR3 sequence is 15 residues long. The CDR3 DNA sequence: TGCAGTGCTAGCCCACCGGGACAGGGTTACAATGAGCAGTTCTTC. Protein product: CSASPPGQGYNEQFF.

In its sample, this clonotype was seen many times. This chain uses TRBV5-1 with TRBJ1-2, with TRBD1 matching over 9 bases. The CDR3 extends over 16 amino acids. CDR1 and CDR2 from the germline V gene are SGHRS and YFSETQ. V lost 0 bases to trimming and J lost 3 bases; unmatched junction nucleotides: 6. The CDR3 nucleotides read TGCGCCAGCAGCTTGGCCGGACAGGGGAGTGACTATGGCTACACCTTC. It codes for CASSLAGQGSDYGYTF.

The chain joins TRBV7-9 to TRBJ1-4, with 7 bases matching TRBD1. Germline CDR1 SEHNR, CDR2 FQNEAQ (reference sequence). The V and J ends lost 5 bases and 8 bases, in that order; junction bases with no gene match: 8. This CDR3 region has 14 residues. The CDR3 coding sequence is TGTGCCAGCAGCCATCCGACAGGGACGGAAAAACTGTTTTTT. Amino acid sequence: CASSHPTGTEKLFF.

In its sample, this clonotype was seen many times. The chain has TRBV5-6 and TRBJ2-2; no clear D. Germline V lookup: CDR1 SGHDT, CDR2 YYEEEE. The V gene lost 4 bases and the J gene lost 3 bases, with 4 bases spanning the gap. The CDR3 loop spans 12 amino acids. This CDR3 reads CASSLYTGELFF. In DNA, the CDR3 is TGTGCCAGCAGCCTATACACCGGGGAGCTGTTTTTT.

This clonotype occurred many times. V is TRBV20-1 and J is TRBJ1-4; D ambiguous. Germline values: CDR1 DFQATT, CDR2 SNEGSKA (reference sequence). V gave up 1 base and J gave up 5 bases, with 8 bases separating them. This CDR3 has 13 residues. This CDR3 reads CSARVDLNEKLFF. The CDR3 coding sequence is TGCAGTGCTAGAGTGGACTTAAATGAAAAACTGTTTTTT.

The rearrangement joins TRBV7-9 to TRBJ2-5; TRBD2 matches at 7 bases. V was clipped by 2 bases and J by 7 bases; unmatched bases: 7. Germline V CDR1 and CDR2: SEHNR, FQNEAQ (reference sequence). This CDR3 region has 14 residues. CDR3 DNA: TGTGCCAGCAGCTTAAGCGGGGAGTGGGGGACCCAGTACTTC. Translation: CASSLSGEWGTQYF.

The sample holds many counts of this clonotype. This chain joins TRBV12-3 or TRBV12-4 and TRBJ2-1, with D possibly called TRBD1 or TRBD2 (5 bases each). The germline V and J ends were trimmed by 3 bases and 6 bases, with 15 bases remaining between them. The CDR3 is made up of 15 amino acids. This CDR3 is CASSLAQGPVNEQFF. The CDR3 nucleotides read TGTGCCAGCAGTTTGGCGCAGGGACCCGTCAATGAGCAGTTCTTC.

This clonotype was seen many times. The chain uses TRBV20-1 and TRBJ2-1, with 10 nucleotides matching TRBD2. The CDR3 consists of 13 residues. V shed 6 bases, J shed 5 bases, and the junction held 4 bases outside the gene matches. Germline CDR1 DFQATT, CDR2 SNEGSKA (reference sequence). This CDR3 reads CSATSGVNNEQFF. CDR3 nucleotides: TGCAGTGCCACTAGCGGGGTTAACAATGAGCAGTTCTTC.